Shown below are 9 T cell receptor beta chains from a single sample sequenced in a study of identical twins. TCRdb used MiXCR to reprocess the 5' RACE reads, holding one entry per CDR3 protein. The sample has around 490,000 distinct CDR3 sequences; 15% are singletons. These same data were also listed under a study on yellow fever vaccine responses in identical twins.

The sequencing input was CD4+ T cells sorted from blood. Receptors were obtained from a woman aged 18-29 years in good health.

This chain connects TRBV3-1 to TRBJ1-6; 7 bases are a match to TRBD1. Germline CDR1 is LGHDT and CDR2 is YNNKEL (reference sequence). J was trimmed by 6 bases and V by 8 bases; bases with no gene match: 10. The CDR3 covers 15 residues. The CDR3 protein is CASCLRQGSNSPLHF. In DNA form, the CDR3 reads TGTGCCAGCTGCCTCCGACAGGGTTCTAATTCACCCCTCCACTTT.

The chain couples TRBV5-1 to TRBJ2-2; TRBD1 aligns across 10 bases. The germline V gene encodes CDR1 SGHRS and CDR2 YFSETQ. Trimming cost V 3 bases and J 3 bases; bases outside gene matches: 5. This CDR3 is 16 amino acids long. The CDR3 nucleotides read TGCGCCAGCAGCTCCCGGGACAGGGGAGACACCGGGGAGCTGTTTTTT. Translation gives CASSSRDRGDTGELFF. Supplemented by reference TRBV5-1 and TRBJ2-2, the full variable domain reads KAGVTQTPRYLIKTRGQQVTLSCSPISGHRSVSWYQQTPGQGLQFLFEYFSETQRNKGNFPGRFSGRQFSNSRSEMNVSTLELGDSALYLCASSSRDRGDTGELFFGEGSRLTVL.

V usage is TRBV10-3 and J usage is TRBJ1-5; 7 bases fit TRBD1. The junction had 2 bases not matched to a gene; V was cut back by 0 bases and J by 3 bases. The CDR3 extends over 15 amino acids. CDR1 and CDR2 from the germline V gene are ENHRY and SYGVKD. The chain's CDR3 is CAISESDRDNQPQHF. The CDR3 DNA sequence: TGTGCCATCAGTGAGTCCGACAGGGACAATCAGCCCCAGCATTTT.

The chain recombines TRBV5-1 with TRBJ1-1, with D possibly being TRBD1 (5 bases). V lost 4 bases and J lost 0, with 13 bases in between. The CDR3 is made up of 15 amino acids. From germline, CDR1 is SGHRS and CDR2 YFSETQ. The CDR3 nucleotides are TGCGCCAGCAGCGCTTCTACAGGCGTGAACACTGAAGCTTTCTTT. Protein sequence: CASSASTGVNTEAFF.

This clonotype was seen a handful of times. The chain recombines TRBV4-1 with TRBJ2-3, with TRBD2 matching over 7 bases. The V gene end was trimmed by 4 bases and the J gene end by 5 bases; junction bases not matched to a gene: 9. The CDR3 is made up of 15 amino acids. Germline V CDR1 and CDR2: MGHRA, YSYEKL. This CDR3 is CASSPGAGWEDTQYF. The DNA for the CDR3 is TGCGCCAGCAGCCCGGGAGCGGGGTGGGAAGATACGCAGTATTTT.

This chain connects TRBV29-1 to TRBJ2-5, with 12 nucleotides matching TRBD1. Losses at the gene ends were 5 bases for V and 5 bases for J; bases not matched to a gene: 3. Germline V CDR1 and CDR2: SQVTM, ANQGSEA. CDR3 length equals 13 residues. The CDR3 here is CSVRGTGGETQYF. Written as DNA, the CDR3 is TGCAGCGTTAGGGGGACAGGGGGCGAGACCCAGTACTTC. Looking up the rest from reference TRBV29-1 and TRBJ2-5 gives the full variable domain: SAVISQKPSRDICQRGTSLTIQCQVDSQVTMMFWYRQQPGQSLTLIATANQGSEATYESGFVIDKFPISRPNLTFSTLTVSNMSPEDSSIYLCSVRGTGGETQYFGPGTRLLVL.

This clonotype was picked up many times. The rearrangement joins TRBV6-5 to TRBJ2-1, with 7 positions matching TRBD2. This CDR3 comprises 14 residues. V dropped 7 bases and J dropped 7; count of bases not matched to a gene: 10. From germline, CDR1 is MNHEY and CDR2 SVGAGI. The CDR3, as DNA: TGTGCCAGCACTTGGGGGAGGGCGAGTAATGAGCAGTTCTTC. The encoded protein is CASTWGRASNEQFF.

This clonotype came up many times. The chain combines TRBV10-3 with TRBJ2-1, with TRBD2 as a possible D gene (6 bases). Germline assignment: CDR1 ENHRY and CDR2 SYGVKD. The CDR3 contains 12 residues. The V gene lost 3 bases and the J gene lost 7 bases, with 7 bases spanning the gap. The CDR3 DNA reads TGTGCCATCAGTGAAGGAGGGAATGAGCAGTTCTTC. Amino acid sequence: CAISEGGNEQFF.

The chain uses TRBV5-4 and TRBJ2-3, with 7 bases fitting TRBD2. CDR1 and CDR2 (germline): SGHNT, YYREEE (reference sequence). This CDR3 is built from 14 residues. After removal of 3 bases from V and 4 bases from J, the junction contained 5 bases not matched to a gene. In DNA form, the CDR3 reads TGTGCCAGCAGCTCAAAAACTAGCGCAGATACGCAGTATTTT. It specifies CASSSKTSADTQYF.